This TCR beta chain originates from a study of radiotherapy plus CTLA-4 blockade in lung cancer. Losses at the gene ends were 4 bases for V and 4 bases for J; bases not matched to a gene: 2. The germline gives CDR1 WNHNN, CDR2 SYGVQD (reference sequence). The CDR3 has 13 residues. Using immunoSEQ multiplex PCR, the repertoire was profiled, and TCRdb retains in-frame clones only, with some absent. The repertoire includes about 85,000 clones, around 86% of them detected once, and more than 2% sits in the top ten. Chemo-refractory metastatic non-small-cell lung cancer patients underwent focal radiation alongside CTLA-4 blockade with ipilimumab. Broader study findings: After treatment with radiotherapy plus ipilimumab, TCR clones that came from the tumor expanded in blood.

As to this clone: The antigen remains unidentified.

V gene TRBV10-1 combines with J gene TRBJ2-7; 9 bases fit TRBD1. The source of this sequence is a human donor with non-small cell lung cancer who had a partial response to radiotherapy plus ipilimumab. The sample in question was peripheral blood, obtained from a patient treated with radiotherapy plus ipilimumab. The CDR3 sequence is CASSGQGGYEQYF. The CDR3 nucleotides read TGCGCCAGCAGTGGACAGGGGGGGTACGAGCAGTACTTC.